One and the same sample provided the 26 T cell receptor beta chains below, sequenced in a study of blood T cell repertoires in COVID-19. Sequencing was performed with immunoSEQ multiplex PCR; in TCRdb, only in-frame clones are kept and a portion is missing. The sample lists fewer than 15,000 clones, roughly 90% seen once, with roughly 20% in the top ten. Input material: peripheral blood. The receptors shown here come from a human donor with active COVID-19. The donor label of this sample is uncertain.

The chain employs TRBV25-1 and TRBJ2-3, with TRBD1 identical over 9 bases. Germline-derived CDR1 and CDR2 are MGHDK and SYGVNS. The CDR3 is 15 residues long. J was trimmed by 5 bases and V by 3 bases; bases with no gene match: 6. CDR3 sequence (DNA): TGTGCCAGCAGTGAGGACAGGGGTCTCGTAGATACGCAGTATTTT. Its protein is CASSEDRGLVDTQYF.

By share, this clone ranks as large. The chain is built from TRBV2 and TRBJ2-5, with D perhaps matching TRBD1 (6 bases). CDR3 length equals 14 residues. V was shortened by 6 bases and J by 2 bases, with 13 bases between the two germline ends. Germline CDR1 reads SNHLY; CDR2 reads FYNNEI. The CDR3 is CASRVGGAQETQYF. The CDR3 DNA reads TGTGCCAGCAGGGTAGGGGGAGCTCAAGAGACCCAGTACTTC.

The chain joins TRBV5-6 to TRBJ2-3, with D possibly matching TRBD2 (5 bases). This CDR3 has 16 residues. V lost 1 base to trimming and J lost 4 bases, with 16 bases between them. CDR1 and CDR2 from the germline V gene are SGHDT and YYEEEE. CDR3 in amino acids: CASSLIGGRGSDTQYF. The DNA of the CDR3 is TGTGCCAGCAGCTTGATCGGTGGTCGAGGGTCAGATACGCAGTATTTT.

DNA of the CDR3: TGTGCCAGCAGCCCGGACTCAAACTATGGCTACACCTTC. Residues: CASSPDSNYGYTF. This chain connects TRBV5-4 to TRBJ1-2, with D uncertain. The CDR3 is made up of 13 amino acids. V shed 4 bases and J shed 2 bases, with 9 bases lying between them. Germline assignment: CDR1 SGHNT and CDR2 YYREEE (reference sequence).

The chain is built from TRBV28 and TRBJ1-6, with a weak D call TRBD1 (5 bases). V lost 5 bases to trimming and J lost 2 bases, with 13 bases between them. This CDR3 is 16 amino acids long. The germline V gene has CDR1 MDHEN and CDR2 SYDVKM. The CDR3 nucleotides are TGTGCCAGCAGTACCAGGGTAGGACCCTATAATTCACCCCTCCACTTT. It translates to CASSTRVGPYNSPLHF.

The chain is built from TRBV14 and TRBJ1-1, with TRBD1 as a possible D gene (5 bases). Germline loops: CDR1 SGHDN, CDR2 FVKESK. The V and J ends lost 1 base and 10 bases respectively, with 7 bases between them. The CDR3 covers 11 residues. CDR3 sequence (DNA): TGTGCCAGCAGCCAAGTCGGGGGAGCTTTCTTT. Its translation: CASSQVGGAFF. The entire variable domain, with the rest obtained from reference TRBV14 and TRBJ1-1, is as follows: EAGVTQFPSHSVIEKGQTVTLRCDPISGHDNLYWYRRVMGKEIKFLLHFVKESKQDESGMPNNRFLAERTGGTYSTLKVQPAELEDSGVYFCASSQVGGAFFGQGTRLTVV.

This chain links TRBV27 with TRBJ2-3; D is unclear. Looked up from germline, CDR1 is MNHEY and CDR2 is SMNVEV (reference sequence). This CDR3 comprises 14 residues. V lost 3 bases, J lost 6 bases, and 13 bases lay in between. This CDR3 is CASSLGSKVDTQYF. DNA for the CDR3: TGTGCCAGCAGTTTGGGCAGTAAGGTGGATACGCAGTATTTT.

CDR3 loop: CASSASSGGADEQFF. Here the CDR3 DNA reads TGTGCCAGCAGTGCGTCTAGCGGGGGGGCCGATGAGCAGTTCTTC. The V and J genes are TRBV6-4 and TRBJ2-1; 12 nucleotides align to TRBD2. Trimming at V came to 4 bases and at J to 8 bases, leaving 6 bases not matched to a gene. Per the germline V gene, CDR1 is MRHNA and CDR2 is SNTAGT. The CDR3 runs 15 residues.

The chain uses TRBV25-1 and TRBJ2-3; 9 bases fit TRBD1. The ends lost 6 bases at V and 4 bases at J; junction bases unmatched: 14. Germline V gives CDR1 MGHDK, CDR2 SYGVNS. The CDR3 length is 17 residues. CDR3 sequence: CASSYRDRVLRADTQYF. CDR3 sequence (DNA): TGTGCCAGCAGCTACCGGGACAGGGTATTACGGGCAGATACGCAGTATTTT.

The V call is TRBV15, the J call TRBJ2-2; TRBD2 aligns across 8 bases. The CDR3 loop spans 14 amino acids. Germline assignment: CDR1 LNHNV and CDR2 YYDKDF (reference sequence). V shed 8 bases, J shed 1 base, and the junction held 3 bases outside the gene matches. This CDR3 reads CATRGGQNTGELFF. Written as DNA, the CDR3 is TGTGCCACCCGGGGGGGGCAGAACACCGGGGAGCTGTTTTTT.

The chain combines TRBV7-3 with TRBJ1-6; 10 bases agree with TRBD1. Germline CDR1 is SGHTA and CDR2 is FQGTGA. V shed 5 bases and J 9 bases; nucleotides not matched to a gene: 7. CDR3 length: 15 residues. CDR3 amino acids: CASSQDRGQGSPLHF. Written as DNA, the CDR3 is TGTGCCAGCAGCCAAGACAGGGGGCAGGGTTCACCCCTCCACTTT.

The chain carries TRBV28 and TRBJ2-5, with 8 bases identical to TRBD2. This CDR3 has 16 residues. Unmatched junction bases numbered 12, after V lost 6 bases and J lost 3 bases. Per the germline V gene, CDR1 is MDHEN and CDR2 is SYDVKM. Written as DNA, the CDR3 is TGTGCCAGCAGCCCGCCGGGGGGGGCAGGGAAAGAGACCCAGTACTTC. It encodes CASSPPGGAGKETQYF.

This clone was counted a few times. Written as DNA, the CDR3 is TGTGCCAGCAGCTTAACAGGGGTACCACTGAACTATGGCTACACCTTC. Translation gives CASSLTGVPLNYGYTF. The V and J genes are TRBV7-3 and TRBJ1-2; D might be TRBD1 (5 bases). Trimming pared 0 bases from V and 2 bases from J, leaving 13 bases between. The CDR3 is 16 amino acids. CDR1 is SGHTA and CDR2 is FQGTGA in the germline V gene.

The chain uses TRBV2 and TRBJ2-2; maybe TRBD1 (6 bases). Trimming removed 2 bases from V and 0 bases from J, with 10 bases in between. Germline CDR1 SNHLY, CDR2 FYNNEI. The CDR3 is 16 amino acids. Here the CDR3 DNA reads TGTGCCAGCAGTGAACCGGACAGTGCGAACACCGGGGAGCTGTTTTTT. Amino acid sequence: CASSEPDSANTGELFF.

CDR3: CAISEFGTGDSPLHF. As DNA, the CDR3 is TGTGCCATCAGTGAGTTCGGGACAGGGGATTCACCCCTCCACTTT. The rearrangement joins TRBV10-3 to TRBJ1-6, with TRBD1 matching 10 bases. From germline, CDR1 is ENHRY and CDR2 SYGVKD. V shed 1 base, J shed 8 bases, and the junction held 2 bases outside the gene matches. The CDR3 totals 15 residues.

The CDR3 reads CASSPQRTERENQPQHF. CDR3 DNA sequence: TGTGCCAGCAGCCCCCAGAGAACAGAAAGAGAAAATCAGCCCCAGCATTTT. V usage is TRBV21-1 and J usage is TRBJ1-5; the table's D call of TRBD1 was not tested on the DNA. TRBV21-1 is described as a pseudogene. The CDR3 totals 17 residues.

The gene calls are TRBV18 and TRBJ2-1; 8 nucleotides match TRBD2. Per the germline V gene, CDR1 is KGHSH and CDR2 is LQKENI. V lost 6 bases to trimming and J lost 9 bases; unmatched junction nucleotides: 16. The CDR3 spans 16 residues. CDR3 sequence (DNA): TGTGCCAGCTCCGAACCGGGACTAGAACGTATCGGTGAGCAGTTCTTC. Encoded protein: CASSEPGLERIGEQFF.

This sequence joins TRBV11-3 and TRBJ1-4; D possibly corresponds to TRBD1 (6 bases). The CDR3 runs to 16 residues. The V end was cut by 4 bases, the J end by 4 bases, with 16 bases between. Germline V CDR1 and CDR2: SGHNT, YENEEA. This chain's CDR3 is CASSSPDRRVNEKLFF. In DNA, the CDR3 is TGTGCCAGCAGCTCCCCCGACAGGAGAGTTAATGAAAAACTGTTTTTT.

As concerns this clone: At one of its ends the junction is not consistent with the germline gene, which may arise from a read error. Other DNA variants within this sample encode the same CDR3. The V and J genes are TRBV18 and TRBJ1-2, with D possibly being TRBD1 (5 bases). CDR1 and CDR2 from the germline V gene are KGHSH and LQKENI. The CDR3 length is 16 residues. As DNA, the CDR3 is TGCGCCAGCTCACCCGTCGCGGGGGGTGTAAACTATGGCTACACCTTC. Protein sequence: CASSPVAGGVNYGYTF.

By sample share, this clone is medium-sized (0.01 to 0.1%). This rearrangement joins TRBV19 to TRBJ1-5; D uncertain. The germline V and J ends were trimmed by 2 bases and 8 bases, with 10 bases remaining between them. From germline, CDR1 is LNHDA and CDR2 SQIVND (reference sequence). CDR3 length: 13 residues. The CDR3 coding sequence is TGTGCCAGTAGTATAATGGGGAGTGAGCCCCAGCATTTT. Its protein product is CASSIMGSEPQHF.

This clone came up once. The chain couples TRBV6-5 to TRBJ1-2; 7 bases line up with TRBD1. Per the germline V gene, CDR1 is MNHEY and CDR2 is SVGAGI. J was trimmed by 6 bases and V by 4 bases; bases with no gene match: 5. This CDR3 comprises 13 residues. As DNA, the CDR3 is TGTGCCAGCAGTTTCCCCCAGGGGGATGGCTACACCTTC. Residues: CASSFPQGDGYTF.

V usage is TRBV5-4 and J usage is TRBJ2-5; D is ambiguous. Germline CDR1 reads SGHNT; CDR2 reads YYREEE (reference sequence). Trimming removed 4 bases from V and 1 base from J, with 11 bases in between. The CDR3 has 14 residues. CDR3 DNA: TGTGCCAGCAGCACCGACTTGGGCCAAGAGACCCAGTACTTC. Protein sequence: CASSTDLGQETQYF.

The chain joins TRBV6-5 to TRBJ1-2, with D possibly matching TRBD1 (5 bases). Germline CDR1 MNHEY, CDR2 SVGAGI. The CDR3 contains 14 residues. V gave up 6 bases and J gave up 5 bases, with 16 bases separating them. This CDR3 is CASRGERDRYGYTF. The CDR3 DNA is TGTGCCAGCAGGGGAGAGCGGGACCGGTATGGCTACACCTTC.

The V gene is TRBV2, the J gene TRBJ2-5, with TRBD1 matching over 8 bases. Germline CDR1 is SNHLY and CDR2 is FYNNEI. This CDR3 comprises 13 residues. The V gene end was trimmed by 4 bases and the J gene end by 4 bases; junction bases not matched to a gene: 2. For the CDR3, the DNA is TGTGCCAGCAGTGCGGACAGGGTAGAGACCCAGTACTTC. Translation: CASSADRVETQYF.

The chain carries TRBV3-1 (or the pseudogene TRBV3-2) and TRBJ2-5; 13 nucleotides agree with TRBD2. Looked up from germline, CDR1 is LGHDT and CDR2 is YNNKEL (reference sequence). V lost 5 bases to trimming and J lost 5 bases; unmatched junction nucleotides: 11. This CDR3 has 17 amino acids. This chain's CDR3 is CASSSWTSGGGRETQYF. CDR3 bases: TGTGCCAGCAGCTCGTGGACTAGCGGGGGAGGACGGGAGACCCAGTACTTC.

The chain is built from TRBV9 and TRBJ1-6, with 7 bases matching TRBD1. The trim removed 0 bases at V and 5 bases at J, leaving 2 bases unmatched. CDR1 is SGDLS, CDR2 YYNGEE, per germline. The CDR3 consists of 15 residues. The CDR3 here is CASSVGGTDNSPLHF. The CDR3 DNA is TGTGCCAGCAGCGTAGGGGGGACAGATAATTCACCCCTCCACTTT.